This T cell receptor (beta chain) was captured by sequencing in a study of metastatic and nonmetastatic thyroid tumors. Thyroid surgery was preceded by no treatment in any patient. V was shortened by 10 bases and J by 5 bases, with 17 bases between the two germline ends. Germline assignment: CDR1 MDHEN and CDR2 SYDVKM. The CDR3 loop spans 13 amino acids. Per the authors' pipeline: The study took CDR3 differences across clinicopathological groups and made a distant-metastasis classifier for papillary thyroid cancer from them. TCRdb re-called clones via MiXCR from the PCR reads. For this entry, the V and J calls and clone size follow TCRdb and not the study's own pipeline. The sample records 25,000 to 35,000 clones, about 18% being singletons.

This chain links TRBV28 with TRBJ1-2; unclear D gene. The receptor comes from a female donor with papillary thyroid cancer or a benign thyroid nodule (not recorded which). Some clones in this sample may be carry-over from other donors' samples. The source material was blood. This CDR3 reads CANKERRLYGYTF. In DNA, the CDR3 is TGTGCCAATAAAGAGCGGAGGTTGTATGGCTACACCTTC.